This T cell receptor (beta chain) was recovered during a study of early T cells in non-severe SARS-CoV-2 infection. Study information: RNA in bulk from unsorted whole blood was sequenced, and chains were unpaired. Study-wide findings and caveats: Matches to VDJdb favored anti-spike CD8 responses and missed private and CD4 specificities.

The library protocol tagged individual cDNA molecules with unique molecular identifiers. Each CDR3 protein is one row after TCRdb ran MiXCR on the 5' RACE reads. The repertoire holds tens of thousands of distinct CDR3 sequences, with approximately 4.5% as singletons. This clonotype came up many times. The antigen remains unidentified. CDR3 length equals 15 residues. Per germline, CDR1 LGHNA and CDR2 YSLEER. V lost 0 bases to trimming and J lost 10 bases, with 13 bases between them. Sequencing input: whole blood. The sequence derives from an adult who was a healthcare worker with PCR-confirmed SARS-CoV-2 infection or an uninfected control (not recorded which). The chain carries TRBV4-3 and TRBJ1-6; D remains unclear. CDR3 loop: CASSQELRGGSPLHF. CDR3 in DNA: TGCGCCAGCAGCCAAGAGTTACGGGGAGGGTCACCCCTCCACTTT.